The entry that follows covers one T cell receptor (beta chain) sequence. These data come from a study of T cell changes during pregnancy in multiple sclerosis. Measured with immunoSEQ multiplex PCR; TCRdb has only the in-frame clones, and not every one. The sample has just under 65,000 clones, under 95% seen once. The V gene's germline CDR1 is SGDLS and CDR2 YYNGEE. This CDR3 is built from 15 residues. V was shortened by 0 bases and J by 2 bases, with 10 bases between the two germline ends. The receptor was derived from a female donor with multiple sclerosis, enrolled in a pregnancy study. The J gene is TRBJ2-3, the V gene TRBV9, with D maybe TRBD1 (5 bases). Sample: CD8+ T cells from peripheral blood mononuclear cells, taken in the second trimester of pregnancy. For the CDR3, the DNA is TGTGCCAGCAGCGTAGTCGCGACAGACACAGATACGCAGTATTTT. This codes for CASSVVATDTDTQYF.